This passage covers 31 T cell receptor beta chains from one sample sequenced in a study of T cells in tuberculosis. The time point is: new active TB diagnosis, blood taken before or within 7 days of starting treatment. Sequencing used immunoSEQ multiplex PCR; TCRdb keeps in-frame clones, though not all of them. There are tens of thousands of clones in the sample; approximately 90% occur only once, and approximately 7% lies in the top ten. The sample in question was PBMCs, obtained at tuberculosis diagnosis. The receptors stem from an adult with tuberculosis. Some clones in this sample may be carry-over from other donors' samples.

Turning to this clone: One end of the junction fails to match germline, which may point to a read error. The same CDR3 is also encoded by other DNA sequences in this sample. V gene TRBV2 combines with J gene TRBJ2-1; D not certain. The length of the CDR3 is 16 residues. Germline V gene sequence: CDR1 SNHLY, CDR2 FYNNEI. The CDR3 region has the DNA TGTGCCAGCAGTGAAGCTACGGCAGGATCCTATAATGAGCAGTTCTTC. It is translated as CASSEATAGSYNEQFF. The complete variable domain, with remaining parts taken from reference TRBV2 and TRBJ2-1, reads EPEVTQTPSHQVTQMGQEVILRCVPISNHLYFYWYRQILGQKVEFLVSFYNNEISEKSEIFDDQFSVERPDGSNFTLKIRSTKLEDSAMYFCASSEATAGSYNEQFFGPGTRLTVL.

This chain connects TRBV7-8 to TRBJ2-1, with D perhaps TRBD1 (6 bases). Trimming stripped 5 bases from V and 0 bases from J, with 11 bases between. Germline V gene lookup returns CDR1 SGHVS and CDR2 FQNEAQ. The CDR3 has 15 amino acids. In DNA, the CDR3 is TGTGCCAGCAGCCCCAGGACAGACTCCTACAATGAGCAGTTCTTC. Residues: CASSPRTDSYNEQFF.

This clone was seen a few times. The chain has TRBV7-2 and TRBJ2-7; the match to TRBD1 covers 10 bases. CDR1 and CDR2 from the germline V gene are SGHTA and FQGNSA. The junction had 8 bases not matched to a gene; V was cut back by 4 bases and J by 2 bases. The CDR3 consists of 16 residues. CDR3 region: CASSSRQGAGAYEQYF. The CDR3 region has the DNA TGTGCCAGCAGCTCTAGACAGGGGGCCGGGGCCTACGAGCAGTACTTC.

This chain connects TRBV7-6 to TRBJ2-1, with D possibly matching TRBD2 (6 bases). The germline CDR1 and CDR2 sequences are SGHVS and FNYEAQ. The CDR3 loop spans 15 amino acids. V lost 1 base, J lost 4 bases, and 11 bases lay in between. CDR3 loop: CASSLGFGGYNEQFF. For the CDR3, the DNA is TGTGCCAGCAGCTTAGGTTTCGGGGGATACAATGAGCAGTTCTTC.

The chain recombines TRBV5-1 with TRBJ1-6; 7 bases fit TRBD1. V was clipped by 0 bases and J by 5 bases; unmatched bases: 2. The CDR3 contains 15 residues. The V gene's germline CDR1 is SGHRS and CDR2 YFSETQ. CDR3 nucleotides: TGCGCCAGCAGCTTGGGGCAGGGGGATAATTCACCCCTCCACTTT. Protein sequence: CASSLGQGDNSPLHF.

This clone showed up just once. The chain combines TRBV5-1 with TRBJ1-3; D is unclear. Trimming took off 1 base at V and 3 bases at J, with 14 bases between the two ends. Germline V gene lookup returns CDR1 SGHRS and CDR2 YFSETQ. This CDR3 is 16 amino acids long. CDR3 sequence (DNA): TGCGCCAGCAGCTTGCTGTCACCGTCGGGTGGAAACACCATATATTTT. Its translation is CASSLLSPSGGNTIYF.

This sequence joins TRBV6-1 and TRBJ1-2, with TRBD1 as a possible D gene (6 bases). The CDR3 totals 15 residues. V dropped 7 bases and J dropped 4 bases, with 19 bases sitting between them. Germline lookup yields CDR1 MNHNS and CDR2 SASEGT. The chain's CDR3 is CASIPEGVRGYGYTF. CDR3 nucleotide sequence: TGTGCCAGCATCCCCGAGGGGGTCCGTGGCTATGGCTACACCTTC.

The chain carries TRBV14 and TRBJ2-7, with a tentative D call TRBD1 (6 bases). CDR1 is SGHDN and CDR2 is FVKESK in the germline V gene. V was clipped by 0 bases and J by 3 bases, with 18 bases between them. The CDR3 spans 17 residues. DNA for the CDR3: TGTGCCAGCAGCCAAGAGCAAGGGACACCTGGGAACTACGAGCAGTACTTC. It codes for CASSQEQGTPGNYEQYF. Together with reference TRBV14 and TRBJ2-7, the CDR3 gives the full variable domain: EAGVTQFPSHSVIEKGQTVTLRCDPISGHDNLYWYRRVMGKEIKFLLHFVKESKQDESGMPNNRFLAERTGGTYSTLKVQPAELEDSGVYFCASSQEQGTPGNYEQYFGPGTRLTVT.

V is TRBV29-1 and J is TRBJ2-3; 11 bases line up with TRBD1. The CDR3 is 15 amino acids. CDR1 is SQVTM, CDR2 ANQGSEA, per germline. V trimming: 1 base; J trimming: 3 bases; junction bases outside the gene matches: 3. CDR3: CSVEGTGGTTDTQYF. In DNA, the CDR3 is TGCAGCGTTGAAGGGACAGGGGGCACGACAGATACGCAGTATTTT.

This rearrangement joins TRBV5-8 to TRBJ2-7; D is unresolved. V shed 8 bases and J shed 2 bases, with 17 bases lying between them. The CDR3 has 14 residues. Germline values: CDR1 SGHTS, CDR2 YDEGEE. The CDR3 region has the DNA TGTGCCAGTCCACGGATGAGGAGCACCTACGAGCAGTACTTC. This codes for CASPRMRSTYEQYF.

The V call is TRBV11-2, the J call TRBJ2-3; 8 bases line up with TRBD2. The CDR3 covers 14 residues. J gave up 4 bases and V 5 bases, and 5 bases lay outside the gene matches. The germline V gene encodes CDR1 SGHAT and CDR2 FQNNGV. The CDR3 sequence is CASSPGLASDTQYF. CDR3 coding DNA: TGTGCCAGCAGCCCAGGACTAGCCTCAGATACGCAGTATTTT.

This clone was seen more than once but under ten times. This chain links TRBV18 with TRBJ2-1; D possibly corresponds to TRBD1 (6 bases). Trimming left V 3 bases short and J 3 bases short, with 6 bases between. This CDR3 has 13 amino acids. Germline-derived CDR1 and CDR2 are KGHSH and LQKENI. CDR3 sequence: CASSPTGYNEQFF. CDR3 in DNA: TGTGCCAGCTCACCGACAGGCTACAATGAGCAGTTCTTC.

With regard to this clone: Relative to the germline gene, one junction end is altered; a read error may explain this. V and J are TRBV28 and TRBJ2-7, with 9 bases aligning to TRBD1. Germline loops: CDR1 MDHEN, CDR2 SYDVKM. This CDR3 is built from 14 residues. The CDR3 is CASSPNPGTGSTGF. CDR3 bases: TGTGCCAGCAGTCCTAACCCCGGGACAGGGTCTACGGGGTTC.

The chain couples TRBV4-1 to TRBJ2-2; maybe TRBD1 (5 bases). Trimming pared 1 base from V and 3 bases from J, leaving 12 bases between. CDR1 is MGHRA and CDR2 is YSYEKL in the germline V gene. The CDR3 has 16 amino acids. CDR3 protein: CASSQGGQGYTGELFF. CDR3 nucleotide sequence: TGCGCCAGCAGCCAAGGCGGTCAGGGTTACACCGGGGAGCTGTTTTTT.

This CDR3 reads CASSVGDRVGTEAFF. The CDR3 nucleotides are TGTGCCAGCAGCGTAGGGGACAGGGTGGGGACTGAAGCTTTCTTT. The chain uses TRBV9 and TRBJ1-1, with 9 bases that match TRBD1. There are 15 residues in the CDR3. Trimming removed 0 bases from V and 5 bases from J; junction bases left unmatched: 5. Germline loops: CDR1 SGDLS, CDR2 YYNGEE.

The rearrangement links TRBV20-1 to TRBJ2-7; unclear D gene. V shed 3 bases and J shed 4 bases, with 7 bases lying between them. Germline loops: CDR1 DFQATT, CDR2 SNEGSKA (reference sequence). This CDR3 is 11 amino acids long. The CDR3 is CSARLTYEQYF. CDR3 coding DNA: TGCAGTGCTAGGTTAACTTACGAGCAGTACTTC.

The CDR3 DNA follows: TGTGCCAGCAGCCCACAGACAGGGGGTGGGTACGAGCAGTACTTC. It translates to CASSPQTGGGYEQYF. The chain employs TRBV7-8 and TRBJ2-7, with 9 bases that match TRBD1. This CDR3 spans 15 amino acids. Germline assignment: CDR1 SGHVS and CDR2 FQNEAQ. V was pared by 5 bases and J by 4 bases, with 9 bases of the junction left unmatched.

The CDR3 DNA is TGTGCCAGCAGCACCCTAAACGGGACACTCGTTGGCCCCTACGAGCAGTACTTC. It is translated as CASSTLNGTLVGPYEQYF. The chain carries TRBV21-1 and TRBJ2-7; the D segment call TRBD1 is taken from the table without a DNA check. TRBV21-1 is listed as a pseudogene. CDR3 size: 18 residues.

The rearrangement uses TRBV29-1 and TRBJ2-4; 8 bases map to TRBD2. V lost 3 bases, J lost 1 base, and 2 bases stayed unmatched. Germline assignment: CDR1 SQVTM and CDR2 ANQGSEA. The CDR3 contains 14 residues. The DNA for the CDR3 is TGCAGCGTTGACGGGGGGGAGGCCAAAAACATTCAGTACTTC. Protein sequence: CSVDGGEAKNIQYF.

The gene calls are TRBV9 and TRBJ1-5, with D possibly matching TRBD1 (5 bases). CDR1 SGDLS and CDR2 YYNGEE come from the germline V gene. Trimming removed 0 bases at V and 4 bases at J, with 8 bases between. This CDR3 comprises 14 residues. CDR3: CASSVGGTNQPQHF. CDR3 bases: TGTGCCAGCAGCGTAGGGGGGACTAATCAGCCCCAGCATTTT.

J is TRBJ2-4 and V is TRBV6-5; D ambiguous. Trimming removed 0 bases at V and 0 bases at J, with 6 bases between. The CDR3 is 15 amino acids. Germline values: CDR1 MNHEY, CDR2 SVGAGI. CDR3 bases: TGTGCCAGCAGTTACTCGGAGTTAGCCAAAAACATTCAGTACTTC. Residues: CASSYSELAKNIQYF.

The genes are TRBV18 and TRBJ1-2, with 10 bases that match TRBD1. Germline values: CDR1 KGHSH, CDR2 LQKENI. The CDR3 has 16 residues. With V trimmed by 4 bases and J by 2 bases, 7 bases remained unmatched. CDR3 protein: CASSRGGQGRNYGYTF. The CDR3 region has the DNA TGTGCCAGCTCACGAGGGGGACAGGGGAGAAACTATGGCTACACCTTC.

The chain employs TRBV4-1 and TRBJ2-1, with 8 bases that match TRBD1. The J segment lost 1 base and the V segment lost 2 bases, leaving 4 bases of the junction unmatched. The CDR3 sequence is 16 residues long. From germline, CDR1 is MGHRA and CDR2 YSYEKL. CDR3 in amino acids: CASSQPRDRSYNEQFF. As DNA, the CDR3 is TGCGCCAGCAGCCAACCCCGGGACAGGTCCTACAATGAGCAGTTCTTC.

The chain employs TRBV7-8 and TRBJ2-1; 10 bases agree with TRBD1. Per germline, CDR1 SGHVS and CDR2 FQNEAQ. V was pared by 2 bases and J by 9 bases, with 10 bases of the junction left unmatched. CDR3 length: 16 amino acids. The CDR3 is CASSLSRDRGSGEQFF. CDR3 coding DNA: TGTGCCAGCAGCTTATCCCGGGACAGGGGCTCAGGTGAGCAGTTCTTC.

In this sample, this clone turned up once. The chain links TRBV7-7 to TRBJ2-2; D unresolved. The V end was cut by 2 bases, the J end by 6 bases, with 13 bases between. The CDR3 covers 15 residues. CDR1 is SSHAT and CDR2 is FNYEAQ in the germline V gene (reference sequence). CDR3 residues: CASSLLPRGSGELFF. CDR3 sequence (DNA): TGTGCCAGCAGCTTATTACCGAGAGGCTCCGGGGAGCTGTTTTTT.

This chain links TRBV5-1 with TRBJ2-7; D not certain. Germline V gives CDR1 SGHRS, CDR2 YFSETQ. V dropped 0 bases and J dropped 4 bases, with 5 bases sitting between them. The CDR3 has 12 amino acids. CDR3 protein: CASSLGAYEQYF. The CDR3 DNA reads TGCGCCAGCAGCTTGGGGGCGTACGAGCAGTACTTC.

The CDR3 sequence: CASSSSSGGLYNEQFF. DNA for the CDR3: TGCGCCAGCAGCTCCTCGAGCGGGGGGCTTTACAATGAGCAGTTCTTC. The V gene is TRBV5-1, the J gene TRBJ2-1, with TRBD2 identical over 9 bases. CDR1 and CDR2 (germline): SGHRS, YFSETQ. The CDR3 is 16 amino acids. J gave up 4 bases and V 3 bases, and 8 bases lay outside the gene matches. The variable domain in full, completed from reference TRBV5-1 and TRBJ2-1, reads KAGVTQTPRYLIKTRGQQVTLSCSPISGHRSVSWYQQTPGQGLQFLFEYFSETQRNKGNFPGRFSGRQFSNSRSEMNVSTLELGDSALYLCASSSSSGGLYNEQFFGPGTRLTVL.

The chain joins TRBV9 to TRBJ1-3; D uncertain. V was trimmed by 4 bases and J by 3 bases, leaving 14 bases between them. CDR1 is SGDLS and CDR2 is YYNGEE in the germline V gene. This CDR3 contains 15 residues. CDR3 coding DNA: TGTGCCAGCAGCCCTCCCCCGAGAGGTGGAAACACCATATATTTT. As protein: CASSPPPRGGNTIYF.

The rearrangement joins TRBV2 to TRBJ2-7; D is uncertain. Germline V gene sequence: CDR1 SNHLY, CDR2 FYNNEI. The V and J ends lost 7 bases and 1 base respectively, with 8 bases between them. The CDR3 length is 12 residues. The CDR3 spells CASTPFSYEQYF. In DNA, the CDR3 is TGTGCCAGCACTCCCTTTTCCTACGAGCAGTACTTC.

This clone was found once. The chain carries TRBV7-6 and TRBJ2-1; 7 bases match TRBD2. V lost 5 bases to trimming and J lost 4 bases; unmatched junction nucleotides: 8. The CDR3 is 15 residues long. Germline V lookup: CDR1 SGHVS, CDR2 FNYEAQ. The CDR3 spells CASSASGGTYNEQFF. DNA for the CDR3: TGTGCCAGCAGCGCCTCGGGGGGAACTTACAATGAGCAGTTCTTC.

The V call is TRBV5-4, the J call TRBJ1-4; 7 bases are a match to TRBD1. CDR3 length equals 15 residues. Looked up from germline, CDR1 is SGHNT and CDR2 is YYREEE (reference sequence). The trim removed 4 bases at V and 3 bases at J, leaving 6 bases unmatched. For the CDR3, the DNA is TGTGCCAGCAGCAATCGACAGGGCGCTAATGAAAAACTGTTTTTT. This gives the protein CASSNRQGANEKLFF.